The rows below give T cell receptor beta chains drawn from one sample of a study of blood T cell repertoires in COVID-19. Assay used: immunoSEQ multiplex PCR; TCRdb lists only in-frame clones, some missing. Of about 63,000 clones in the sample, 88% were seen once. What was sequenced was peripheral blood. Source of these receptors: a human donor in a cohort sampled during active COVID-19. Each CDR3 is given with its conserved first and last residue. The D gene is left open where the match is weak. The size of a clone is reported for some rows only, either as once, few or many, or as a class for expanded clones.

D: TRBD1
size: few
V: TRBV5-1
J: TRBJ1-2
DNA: TGCGCCAGCAGCTTGTCAGGACAGGGGGCGACCTATGGCTACACCTTC
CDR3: CASSLSGQGATYGYTF

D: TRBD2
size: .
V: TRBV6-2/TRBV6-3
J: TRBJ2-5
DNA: TGTGCCAGCAGTTACGGTAGCGGGGGGAAGCAAGAGACCCAGTACTTC
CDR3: CASSYGSGGKQETQYF

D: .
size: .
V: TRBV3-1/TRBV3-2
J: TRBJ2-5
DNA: TGTGCCAGCAGCTTGTCTCGGGGAGTGCAAGAGACCCAGTACTTC
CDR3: CASSLSRGVQETQYF

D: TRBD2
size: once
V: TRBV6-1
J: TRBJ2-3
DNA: TGTGCCAGCAGTGAAAGGAGGATAGCGGGAGGCTTACGGAATACGCAGTATTTT
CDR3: CASSERRIAGGLRNTQYF

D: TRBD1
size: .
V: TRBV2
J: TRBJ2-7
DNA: TGTGCCAGCAGTGACAGGGGGCCTACCTACGAGCAGTACTTC
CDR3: CASSDRGPTYEQYF

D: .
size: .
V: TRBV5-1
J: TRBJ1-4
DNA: TGCGCCAGCGGGCGGGGTGCAACTAATGAAAAACTGTTTTTT
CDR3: CASGRGATNEKLFF

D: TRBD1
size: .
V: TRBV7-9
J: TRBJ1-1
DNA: TGTGCCAGCAGAAAGGACAGGTTGAACACTGAAGCTTTCTTT
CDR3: CASRKDRLNTEAFF

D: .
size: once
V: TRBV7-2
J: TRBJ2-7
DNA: TGTGCCAGCAGCTTAGTCCCCCAATCCCACGAGCAGTACTTC
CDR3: CASSLVPQSHEQYF

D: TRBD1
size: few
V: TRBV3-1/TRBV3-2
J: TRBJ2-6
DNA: TGTGCCAGCAGCCGGGGACAGGGGAGCTCTGGGGCCAACGTCCTGACTTTC
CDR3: CASSRGQGSSGANVLTF

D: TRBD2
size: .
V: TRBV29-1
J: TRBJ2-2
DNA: TGCAGCGTTGCCCGGGAGGGCCTGGACGGGGAGCTGTTTTTT
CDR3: CSVAREGLDGELFF

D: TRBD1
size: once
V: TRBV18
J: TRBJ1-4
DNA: TGTGCCAGCTCACCGGGACAGGGGAATGAAAAACTGTTTTTT
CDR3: CASSPGQGNEKLFF

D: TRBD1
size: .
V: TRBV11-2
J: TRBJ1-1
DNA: TGTGCCAGCAGCCCCGGGACAGGGCGAACTGAAGCTTTCTTT
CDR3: CASSPGTGRTEAFF

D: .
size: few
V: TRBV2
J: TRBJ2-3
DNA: TGTGCCAGCAGTGAAGCGCTTTACTGGTCCAACTATTACACAGATACGCAGTATTTT
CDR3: CASSEALYWSNYYTDTQYF

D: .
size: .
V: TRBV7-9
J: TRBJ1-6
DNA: TGTGCCAGCAGCTTGGTTACAGGGAATTCACCCCTCCACTTT
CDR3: CASSLVTGNSPLHF

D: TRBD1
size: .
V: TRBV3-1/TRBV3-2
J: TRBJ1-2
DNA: TGTGCCAGCAGCCTGGGACAGCTTAACTATGGCTACACCTTC
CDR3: CASSLGQLNYGYTF

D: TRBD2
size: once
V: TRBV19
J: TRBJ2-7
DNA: TGTGCCAGTAGTACTCCTGGGACTAGCGGGAACTACGAGCAGTACTTC
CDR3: CASSTPGTSGNYEQYF

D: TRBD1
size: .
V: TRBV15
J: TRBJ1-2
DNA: TGTGCCACCGGGGACAGGAGGGACTATGGCTACACCTTC
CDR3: CATGDRRDYGYTF

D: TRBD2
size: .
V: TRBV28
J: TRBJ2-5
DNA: TGTGCCAGCAGTCCCGGGACTAGCGGGAAGACCCAGTACTTC
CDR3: CASSPGTSGKTQYF

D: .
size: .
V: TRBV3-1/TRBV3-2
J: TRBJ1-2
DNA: TGTGCCAGCAGCTCTCGAGGTGGGGGCAGGGGTGACGGCTACACCTTC
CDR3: CASSSRGGGRGDGYTF

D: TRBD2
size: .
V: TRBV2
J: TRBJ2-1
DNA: TGTGCCAGCAAAATGCCTAGCGGGAGTATCTGGTTCTTC
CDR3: CASKMPSGSIWFF

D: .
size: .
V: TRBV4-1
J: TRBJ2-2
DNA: TGCGCCAGCAGCCTCCGTGGGCAGGGCAGGGGACCCGGGGAGCTGTTTTTT
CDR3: CASSLRGQGRGPGELFF

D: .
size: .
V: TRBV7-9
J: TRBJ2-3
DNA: TGTGCCAGCAGCTTAACAGGCCCAGATACGCAGTATTTT
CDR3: CASSLTGPDTQYF

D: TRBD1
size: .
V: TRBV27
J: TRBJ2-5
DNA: TGTGCCAGCACTACCCGACAGGGGGAGACCCAGTACTTC
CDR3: CASTTRQGETQYF

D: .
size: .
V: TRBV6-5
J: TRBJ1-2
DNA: TGTGCCAGCACTTCCCAGGGTTTAGCTAACTATGGCTACACCTTC
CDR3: CASTSQGLANYGYTF

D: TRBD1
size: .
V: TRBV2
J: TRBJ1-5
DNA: TGTGCCAGCAGTGAAGGGACAGGGTCGAGCAATCAGCCCCAGCATTTT
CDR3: CASSEGTGSSNQPQHF

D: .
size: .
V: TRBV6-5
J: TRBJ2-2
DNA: TGTGCCAGCAGTTACTCTGGGTCCAGGCCCGGGGAGCTGTTTTTT
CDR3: CASSYSGSRPGELFF

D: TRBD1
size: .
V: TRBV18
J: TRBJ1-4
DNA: TGTGCCAGCTCACCGACAGGGGCCGGGGAAAAACTGTTTTTT
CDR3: CASSPTGAGEKLFF

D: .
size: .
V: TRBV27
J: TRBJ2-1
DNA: TGTGCCAGCTATCATCCTAGCTCCTACAATGAGCAGTTCTTC
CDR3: CASYHPSSYNEQFF

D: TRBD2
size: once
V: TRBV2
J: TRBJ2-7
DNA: TGTGCCAGCAGGGGCGGGAGAGCCTACGAGCAGTACTTC
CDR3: CASRGGRAYEQYF

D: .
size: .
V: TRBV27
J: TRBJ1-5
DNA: TGTGCCAGCAGTCGTACCGGGACAAGGGGGGGATGGCCCCAGCATTTT
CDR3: CASSRTGTRGGWPQHF

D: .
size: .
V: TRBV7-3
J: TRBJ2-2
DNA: TGTGCCAGCACCCCGGGACTCCGCACCGGGGAGCTGTTTTTT
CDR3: CASTPGLRTGELFF

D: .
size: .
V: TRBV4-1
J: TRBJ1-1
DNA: TGCGCCAGCAGCCAGGCCCCAAGGGGAAGGGGTGAAGCTTTCTTT
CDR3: CASSQAPRGRGEAFF